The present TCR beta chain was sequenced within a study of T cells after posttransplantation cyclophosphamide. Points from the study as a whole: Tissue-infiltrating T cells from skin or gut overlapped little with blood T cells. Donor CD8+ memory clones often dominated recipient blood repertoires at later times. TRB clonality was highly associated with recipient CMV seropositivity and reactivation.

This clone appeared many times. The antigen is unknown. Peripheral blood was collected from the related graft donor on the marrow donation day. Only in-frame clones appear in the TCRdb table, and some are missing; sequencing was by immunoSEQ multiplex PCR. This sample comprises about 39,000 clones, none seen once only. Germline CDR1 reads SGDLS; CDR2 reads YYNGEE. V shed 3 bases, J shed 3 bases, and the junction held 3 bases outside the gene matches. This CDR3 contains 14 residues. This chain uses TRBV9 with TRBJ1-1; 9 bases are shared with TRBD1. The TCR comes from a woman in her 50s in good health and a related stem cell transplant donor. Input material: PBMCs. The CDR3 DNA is TGTGCCAGCAGCGCCCGGGACAGGGACACTGAAGCTTTCTTT. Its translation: CASSARDRDTEAFF.